This TCR beta chain came from a study of T cell repertoires in cytomegalovirus infection (dated by TCRdb to 2018 to 2020). Notes on the research overall: Alongside well-studied HLA-B-restricted epitopes, the peptide stimulations were aimed at recently identified HLA-C-restricted CMV epitopes, whose presentation resists viral immunomodulation. The HLA type of each donor mattered for the analysis, because public TCR beta signatures pointed to carriage of CMV infection along with the matching HLA type. Paper-wide results and their limitations: Carriers of CMV infection plus the relevant HLA type were discriminated by the cumulative frequency of public TCR beta family members in the study cohort and in an independent approximately 360-donor cohort. The ex vivo response was dominated by HLA-C-restricted CMV-specific TCR beta clonotypes, which also provided the single most frequent clonotype in two of eight donors.

The sample's treatment or condition, from its label and the paper: in vitro stimulation with specific CMV peptide epitopes to enrich CMV-specific T cells. Germline trimming: 5 bases from V, 5 bases from J; junction bases outside gene matches: 9. The CDR3 measures 15 amino acids from cysteine to phenylalanine. The entry retains the CDR3 DNA only, 45 bases that are in frame from base 1. From the germline V gene, CDR1 is SGHTA and CDR2 is FQGNSA. Data came from an Illumina HiSeq 1500. TCRdb reprocessed the public reads (quality trimming at Q25 with fastp, clone calling with MiXCR) and kept in-frame beta chains. Rows merge per CDR3 protein into single entries with the most common DNA and genes. The table for this sample lists 700,000 to 950,000 distinct CDR3 sequences; about 31% of them were counted only once. The ten largest clones represent around 12% of the sample. In regard to this clonotype: Its cognate antigen has yet to be identified. One base away there is no much larger clone; base qualities are not given.

The sequence came from a human donor in good health (CMV status not recorded). Some clones in this sample may be carry-over from other donors' samples. The rearranged segments are TRBV7-2 and TRBJ2-3, and TRBD2 matches 8 of the central bases. The sample in question was cultured CD8+ T cells from PBMCs, obtained from culture after CMV antigen stimulation. The nucleotide sequence is given as TGTGCCAGCAGCCTCTACGGGGGGGCCAGAGATACGCAGTATTTT. Its protein reads: CASSLYGGARDTQYF.